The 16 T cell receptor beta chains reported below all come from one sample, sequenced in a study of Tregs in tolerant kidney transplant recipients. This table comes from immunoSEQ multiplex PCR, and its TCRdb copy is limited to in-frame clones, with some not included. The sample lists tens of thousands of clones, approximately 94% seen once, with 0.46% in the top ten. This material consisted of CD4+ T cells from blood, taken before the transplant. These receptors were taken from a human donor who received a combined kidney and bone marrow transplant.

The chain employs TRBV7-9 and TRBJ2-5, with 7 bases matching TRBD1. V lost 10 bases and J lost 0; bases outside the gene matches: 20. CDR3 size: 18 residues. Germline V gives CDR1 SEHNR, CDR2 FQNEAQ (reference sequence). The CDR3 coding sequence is TGTGCCACCGCGGGTACAGACAGGGCAGTGAACCACCAAGAGACCCAGTACTTC. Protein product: CATAGTDRAVNHQETQYF. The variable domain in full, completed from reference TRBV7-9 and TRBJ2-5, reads DTGVSQNPRHKITKRGQNVTFRCDPISEHNRLYWYRQTLGQGPEFLTYFQNEAQLEKSRLLSDRFSAERPKGSFSTLEIQRTEQGDSAMYLCATAGTDRAVNHQETQYFGPGTRLLVL.

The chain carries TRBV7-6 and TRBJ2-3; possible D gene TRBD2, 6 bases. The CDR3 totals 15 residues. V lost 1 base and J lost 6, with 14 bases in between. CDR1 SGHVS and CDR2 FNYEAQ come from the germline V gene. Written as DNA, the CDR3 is TGTGCCAGCAGCTTAGACATGGGACTGGCGGATACGCAGTATTTT. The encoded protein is CASSLDMGLADTQYF.

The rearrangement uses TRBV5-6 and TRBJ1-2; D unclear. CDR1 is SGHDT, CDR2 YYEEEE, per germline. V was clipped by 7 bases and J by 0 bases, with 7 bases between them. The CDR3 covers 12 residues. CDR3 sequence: CASVGSNYGYTF. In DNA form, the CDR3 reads TGTGCCAGCGTCGGTTCTAACTATGGCTACACCTTC. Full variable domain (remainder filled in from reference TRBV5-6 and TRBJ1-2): DAGVTQSPTHLIKTRGQQVTLRCSPKSGHDTVSWYQQALGQGPQFIFQYYEEEERQRGNFPDRFSGHQFPNYSSELNVNALLLGDSALYLCASVGSNYGYTFGSGTRLTVV.

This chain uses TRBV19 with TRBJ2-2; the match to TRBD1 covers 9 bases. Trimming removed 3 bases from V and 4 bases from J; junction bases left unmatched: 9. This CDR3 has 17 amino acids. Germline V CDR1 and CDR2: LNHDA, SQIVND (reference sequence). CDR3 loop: CASSISRDRVITGELFF. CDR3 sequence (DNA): TGTGCCAGTAGTATTTCAAGGGACAGGGTTATCACCGGGGAGCTGTTTTTT.

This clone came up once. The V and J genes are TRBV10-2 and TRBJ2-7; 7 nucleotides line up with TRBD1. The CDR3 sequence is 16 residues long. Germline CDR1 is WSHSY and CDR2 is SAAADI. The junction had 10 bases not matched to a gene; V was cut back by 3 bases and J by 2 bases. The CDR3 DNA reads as TGCGCCAGCAGTGACCGCGACAGGGTGTACACCTACGAGCAGTACTTC. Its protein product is CASSDRDRVYTYEQYF.

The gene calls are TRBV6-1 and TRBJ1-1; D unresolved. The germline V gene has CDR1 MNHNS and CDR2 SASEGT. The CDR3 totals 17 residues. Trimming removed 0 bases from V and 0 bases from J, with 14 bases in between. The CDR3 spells CASSEAIYEGLNTEAFF. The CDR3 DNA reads TGTGCCAGCAGTGAAGCGATTTACGAGGGTTTGAACACTGAAGCTTTCTTT.

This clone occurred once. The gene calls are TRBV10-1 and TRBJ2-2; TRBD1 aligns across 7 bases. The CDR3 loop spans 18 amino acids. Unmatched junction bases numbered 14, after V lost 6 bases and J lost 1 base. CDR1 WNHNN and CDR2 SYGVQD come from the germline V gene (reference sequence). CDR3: CASREGSQGDRNTGELFF. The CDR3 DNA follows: TGCGCCAGCAGAGAGGGGAGTCAGGGGGACCGGAACACCGGGGAGCTGTTTTTT.

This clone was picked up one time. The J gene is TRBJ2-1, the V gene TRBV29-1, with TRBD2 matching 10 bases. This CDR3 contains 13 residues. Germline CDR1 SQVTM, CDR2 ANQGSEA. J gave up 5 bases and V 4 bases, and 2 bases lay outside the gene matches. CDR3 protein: CSVVLAGDNEQFF. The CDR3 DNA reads TGCAGCGTTGTTCTAGCGGGAGACAATGAGCAGTTCTTC.

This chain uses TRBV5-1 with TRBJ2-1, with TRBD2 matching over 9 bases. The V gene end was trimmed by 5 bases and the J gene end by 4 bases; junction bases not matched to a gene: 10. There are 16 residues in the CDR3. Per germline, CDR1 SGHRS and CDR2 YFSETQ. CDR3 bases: TGCGCCAGCAGTCCTACCCTAGCGGGGATATACAATGAGCAGTTCTTC. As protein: CASSPTLAGIYNEQFF.

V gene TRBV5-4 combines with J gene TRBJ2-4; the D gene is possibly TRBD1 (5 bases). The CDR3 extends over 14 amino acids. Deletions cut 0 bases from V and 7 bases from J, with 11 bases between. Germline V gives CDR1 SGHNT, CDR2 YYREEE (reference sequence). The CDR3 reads CASSLGQGKNIQYF. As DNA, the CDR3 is TGTGCCAGCAGCTTGGGCCAGGGCAAGAACATTCAGTACTTC.

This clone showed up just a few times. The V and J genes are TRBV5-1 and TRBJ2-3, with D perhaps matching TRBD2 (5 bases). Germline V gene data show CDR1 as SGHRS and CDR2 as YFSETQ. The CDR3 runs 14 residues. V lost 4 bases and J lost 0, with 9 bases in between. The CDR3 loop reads CASSGSKSTDTQYF. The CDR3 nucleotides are TGCGCCAGCAGCGGGAGCAAGAGCACAGATACGCAGTATTTT.

The CDR3 bases are TGTGCCAGCAGTTCTATTACGACCCAGTACTTC. It translates to CASSSITTQYF. The V and J genes are TRBV6-5 and TRBJ2-5; D gene uncertain. Germline lookup yields CDR1 MNHEY and CDR2 SVGAGI. The CDR3 is 11 amino acids. The V gene lost 4 bases and the J gene lost 7 bases, with 7 bases spanning the gap.

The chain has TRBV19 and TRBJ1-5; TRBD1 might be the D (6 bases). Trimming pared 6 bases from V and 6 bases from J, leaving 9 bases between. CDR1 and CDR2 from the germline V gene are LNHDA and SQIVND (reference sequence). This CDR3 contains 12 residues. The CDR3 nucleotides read TGTGCCAGTAGCCCAGGGGTTCAGCCCCAGCATTTT. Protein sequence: CASSPGVQPQHF.

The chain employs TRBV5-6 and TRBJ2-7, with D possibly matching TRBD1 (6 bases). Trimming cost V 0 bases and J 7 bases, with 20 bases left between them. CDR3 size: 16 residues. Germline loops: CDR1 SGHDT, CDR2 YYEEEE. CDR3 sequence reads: CASSLAGTPPGYEQYF. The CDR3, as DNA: TGTGCCAGCAGCTTGGCGGGGACACCGCCCGGATATGAGCAGTACTTC.

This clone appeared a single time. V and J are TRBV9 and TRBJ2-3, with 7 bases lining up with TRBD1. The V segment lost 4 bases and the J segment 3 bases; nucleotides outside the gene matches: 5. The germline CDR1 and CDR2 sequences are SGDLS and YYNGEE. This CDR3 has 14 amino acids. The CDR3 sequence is CASSPTGRTDTQYF. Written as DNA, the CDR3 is TGTGCCAGCAGCCCGACAGGGAGAACAGATACGCAGTATTTT.

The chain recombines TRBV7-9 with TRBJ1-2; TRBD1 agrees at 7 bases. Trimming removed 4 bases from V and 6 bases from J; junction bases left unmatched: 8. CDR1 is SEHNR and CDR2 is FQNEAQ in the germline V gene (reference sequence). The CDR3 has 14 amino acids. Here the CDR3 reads CASSSLQGRNGYTF. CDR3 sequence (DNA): TGTGCCAGCAGCTCCTTACAGGGGAGAAATGGCTACACCTTC.